The 21 T cell receptor beta chains below come from one sample, sequenced in a study of metastatic and nonmetastatic thyroid tumors. There were no patients who had received any treatment before thyroid surgery. TCRdb re-called clones from the PCR reads using MiXCR. Of 5,000 to 8,000 clones listed, about 32% are singletons. The material sequenced was adjacent normal tissue. The receptors were gathered from a female donor with papillary thyroid cancer or a benign thyroid nodule (not recorded which). Some clones in this sample may be carry-over from other donors' samples.

The sample holds a few counts of this clone. This chain uses TRBV12-3 or TRBV12-4 with TRBJ2-1; TRBD1 matches 7 bases. This CDR3 comprises 17 residues. V shed 1 base, J shed 5 bases, and the junction held 11 bases outside the gene matches. This CDR3 is CASSLEWVGGGHNEQFF. CDR3 nucleotide sequence: TGTGCCAGCAGTTTAGAATGGGTAGGGGGCGGTCACAATGAGCAGTTCTTC.

This clone was counted between two and nine times. DNA of the CDR3: TGTGCCAGCAGTTTCAGAGGACCCTATGGCTACACCTTC. Protein product: CASSFRGPYGYTF. This chain uses TRBV6-2 or TRBV6-3 with TRBJ1-2; D is unresolved. This CDR3 has 13 residues. The germline V and J ends were trimmed by 4 bases and 4 bases, with 10 bases remaining between them. Germline values: CDR1 MNHEY, CDR2 SVGEGT.

This clone was detected a few times. Here the CDR3 DNA reads TGCAGCGTTGAAAGGGGGATTGATGGCGAGCAGTACTTC. The encoded protein is CSVERGIDGEQYF. The rearrangement links TRBV29-1 to TRBJ2-7; possible D gene TRBD1, 6 bases. Germline CDR1 and CDR2: SQVTM and ANQGSEA. V lost 2 bases, J lost 6 bases, and 14 bases lay in between. The CDR3 contains 13 residues.

This chain connects TRBV20-1 to TRBJ2-7, with 7 bases aligning to TRBD2. The J segment lost 2 bases and the V segment lost 4 bases, leaving 8 bases of the junction unmatched. Germline V gene sequence: CDR1 DFQATT, CDR2 SNEGSKA (reference sequence). CDR3 length: 14 amino acids. CDR3 amino acids: CSAKWAGEPYEQYF. In DNA form, the CDR3 reads TGCAGTGCTAAGTGGGCGGGAGAGCCCTACGAGCAGTACTTC.

By its share, this clone is large. The chain couples TRBV20-1 to TRBJ1-3, with D tentatively TRBD1 (5 bases). Germline V gene sequence: CDR1 DFQATT, CDR2 SNEGSKA (reference sequence). The length of the CDR3 is 17 residues. The germline V and J ends were trimmed by 0 bases and 0 bases, with 15 bases remaining between them. Here the CDR3 DNA reads TGCAGTGCTAGAGATTTTCAGGGCCCCATCTCTGGAAACACCATATATTTT. It translates to CSARDFQGPISGNTIYF.

This clone occurred a few times. The J gene is TRBJ2-1, the V gene TRBV12-3 or TRBV12-4; 7 bases align to TRBD2. Trimming cost V 6 bases and J 9 bases; bases outside gene matches: 5. The CDR3 sequence is 12 residues long. The CDR3 DNA is TGTGCCAGCAGGGAACGGGGGGTTGAGCAGTTCTTC. Translated: CASRERGVEQFF.

This clone was observed a few times. This rearrangement joins TRBV28 to TRBJ1-1; weak D call: TRBD1 (5 bases). V was shortened by 6 bases and J by 0 bases, with 11 bases between the two germline ends. Germline loops: CDR1 MDHEN, CDR2 SYDVKM. The CDR3 has 14 residues. This CDR3 reads CASSWETVNTEAFF. The CDR3, as DNA: TGTGCCAGCAGCTGGGAGACAGTGAACACTGAAGCTTTCTTT.

This clone was seen a single time. The gene calls are TRBV20-1 and TRBJ1-1; D is unresolved. Trimming shortened V by 6 bases and J by 0 bases, and 8 bases separated the two germline ends. This CDR3 has 12 amino acids. Germline assignment: CDR1 DFQATT and CDR2 SNEGSKA (reference sequence). CDR3 in amino acids: CSARPLNTEAFF. The DNA of the CDR3 is TGCAGTGCCAGACCGTTGAACACTGAAGCTTTCTTT.

In its sample, this clone was seen a few times. The gene calls are TRBV20-1 and TRBJ1-5; TRBD1 agrees at 11 bases. V lost 6 bases and J lost 3; bases outside the gene matches: 7. The CDR3 spans 15 residues. CDR1 and CDR2 from the germline V gene are DFQATT and SNEGSKA (reference sequence). The CDR3 nucleotides are TGCAGTGCCAACGCCGGACAGGGGGCCAATCAGCCCCAGCATTTT. Protein product: CSANAGQGANQPQHF.

Ten or more counts support this clone. The gene calls are TRBV6-1 and TRBJ1-2; D uncertain. The CDR3 loop spans 13 amino acids. In germline, CDR1 is MNHNS, CDR2 SASEGT. Trimming cost V 0 bases and J 5 bases, with 7 bases left between them. CDR3 nucleotides: TGTGCCAGCAGTGAAGCGGGTGGTTATGGCTACACCTTC. Its protein is CASSEAGGYGYTF.

This chain joins TRBV5-1 and TRBJ2-7; tentative D call: TRBD2 (6 bases). Germline CDR1 and CDR2: SGHRS and YFSETQ. Between the trimmed V and J ends, which lost 7 bases and 5 bases, there was a span of 16 bases. The CDR3 is 13 amino acids. The CDR3 bases are TGCGCCAGCCGGGACTCCCAAGCCCACGAGCAGTACTTC. It yields the protein CASRDSQAHEQYF.

This clone turned up a few times. The J gene is TRBJ1-1, the V gene TRBV6-6; D gene uncertain. Per germline, CDR1 MNHNY and CDR2 SVGAGI (reference sequence). Between the trimmed V and J ends, which lost 7 bases and 11 bases, there was a span of 17 bases. The CDR3 consists of 12 residues. Here the CDR3 reads CASIPDGRRAFF. The CDR3 region has the DNA TGTGCCAGCATCCCAGACGGACGGCGGGCTTTCTTT.

The chain uses TRBV11-2 and TRBJ2-7; 7 bases agree with TRBD2. J lost 0 bases, V lost 0 bases, and 5 bases had no gene match. Germline V gives CDR1 SGHAT, CDR2 FQNNGV. The CDR3 length is 16 residues. The CDR3 DNA sequence: TGTGCCAGCAGCTTAGATCGGGGCGGGAGCTCCTACGAGCAGTACTTC. Protein product: CASSLDRGGSSYEQYF.

This rearrangement joins TRBV7-9 to TRBJ2-5, with D possibly being TRBD2 (6 bases). Germline lookup yields CDR1 SEHNR and CDR2 FQNEAQ (reference sequence). The V gene lost 1 base and the J gene lost 8 bases, with 8 bases spanning the gap. This CDR3 has 12 residues. The chain's CDR3 is CASSLERVTQYF. CDR3 coding DNA: TGTGCCAGCAGCTTAGAGCGGGTTACCCAGTACTTC.

The rearrangement uses TRBV20-1 and TRBJ2-7; 7 nucleotides align to TRBD1. Germline CDR1 is DFQATT and CDR2 is SNEGSKA (reference sequence). The CDR3 runs 15 residues. The trim removed 3 bases at V and 2 bases at J, leaving 10 bases unmatched. CDR3 DNA sequence: TGCAGTGCTAGGGGCCCGACAGGGCGAGCCTACGAGCAGTACTTC. Amino acids: CSARGPTGRAYEQYF.

This chain connects TRBV11-2 to TRBJ2-6, with D unclear. The CDR3 totals 15 residues. Per the germline V gene, CDR1 is SGHAT and CDR2 is FQNNGV. V lost 5 bases and J 0 bases, leaving 8 bases between the germline ends. Written as DNA, the CDR3 is TGTGCCAGCAGCCCAGGTCTCTCTGGGGCCAACGTCCTGACTTTC. Its translation: CASSPGLSGANVLTF.

This chain uses TRBV7-3 with TRBJ2-6; 7 nucleotides match TRBD2. The germline V gene encodes CDR1 SGHTA and CDR2 FQGTGA. Trimming at V came to 6 bases and at J to 2 bases, leaving 1 base not matched to a gene. There are 14 residues in the CDR3. CDR3 in amino acids: CASSRGAGANVLTF. CDR3 sequence (DNA): TGTGCCAGCAGTCGGGGGGCTGGGGCCAACGTCCTGACTTTC. The full variable domain, rest sourced from reference TRBV7-3 and TRBJ2-6, is GAGVSQTPSNKVTEKGKYVELRCDPISGHTALYWYRQSLGQGPEFLIYFQGTGAADDSGLPNDRFFAVRPEGSVSTLKIQRTERGDSAVYLCASSRGAGANVLTFGAGSRLTVL.

There are a few counts of this clone. The chain carries TRBV28 and TRBJ1-2, with 7 positions matching TRBD1. Germline-derived CDR1 and CDR2 are MDHEN and SYDVKM. V lost 5 bases and J lost 4; bases outside the gene matches: 7. This CDR3 region has 14 residues. The DNA of the CDR3 is TGTGCCAGCAGTCCGGGACAGAGCCTCTATGGCTACACCTTC. Translating gives CASSPGQSLYGYTF.

This clone was seen more than once but under ten times. The chain recombines TRBV20-1 with TRBJ2-7, with 7 bases fitting TRBD2. V shed 3 bases and J 3 bases; nucleotides not matched to a gene: 5. The CDR3 covers 13 residues. The germline gives CDR1 DFQATT, CDR2 SNEGSKA (reference sequence). The CDR3 here is CSASRTSHYEQYF. The CDR3 DNA follows: TGCAGTGCTAGTCGGACTAGTCACTACGAGCAGTACTTC.

This clone was counted between two and nine times. This chain uses TRBV27 with TRBJ2-7; TRBD2 agrees at 7 bases. Per germline, CDR1 MNHEY and CDR2 SMNVEV (reference sequence). The junction had 6 bases not matched to a gene; V was cut back by 2 bases and J by 2 bases. The CDR3 runs to 15 residues. CDR3 sequence reads: CASSLIAGDTYEQYF. The CDR3, as DNA: TGTGCCAGCAGTTTAATTGCGGGAGATACCTACGAGCAGTACTTC.

The gene calls are TRBV5-1 and TRBJ1-5; 7 nucleotides line up with TRBD1. This CDR3 region has 15 residues. The V gene's germline CDR1 is SGHRS and CDR2 YFSETQ. V was pared by 4 bases and J by 5 bases, with 9 bases of the junction left unmatched. CDR3 residues: CASSVGTDMDQPQHF. As DNA, the CDR3 is TGCGCCAGCAGCGTCGGGACAGATATGGATCAGCCCCAGCATTTT.